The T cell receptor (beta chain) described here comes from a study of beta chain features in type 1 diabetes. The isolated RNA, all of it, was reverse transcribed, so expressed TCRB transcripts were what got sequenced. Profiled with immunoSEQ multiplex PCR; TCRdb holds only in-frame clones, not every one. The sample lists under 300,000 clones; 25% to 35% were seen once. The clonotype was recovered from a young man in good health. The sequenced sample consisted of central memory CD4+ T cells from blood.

Here the CDR3 reads CAWSAGTGREKLFF. For the CDR3, the DNA is TGTGCCTGGAGCGCCGGGACAGGGCGAGAAAAACTGTTTTTT. The genes are TRBV30 and TRBJ1-4, with TRBD1 matching over 9 bases. This CDR3 has 14 residues. With V trimmed by 3 bases and J by 8 bases, 7 bases remained unmatched. Germline-derived CDR1 and CDR2 are GTSNPN and SVGIG (reference sequence). Together with reference TRBV30 and TRBJ1-4, the CDR3 gives the full variable domain: SQTIHQWPATLVQPVGSPLSLECTVEGTSNPNLYWYRQAAGRGLQLLFYSVGIGQISSEVPQNLSASRPQDRQFILSSKKLLLSDSGFYLCAWSAGTGREKLFFGSGTQLSVL.